This passage covers 3 T cell receptor beta chains from one sample sequenced in a study of blood T cell repertoires in COVID-19. Profiled with immunoSEQ multiplex PCR; TCRdb holds only in-frame clones, not every one. Found here are about 300,000 clones, around nine tenths of them singletons; the top ten hold 2.9%. Sequences were obtained from PBMCs or T cells enriched from blood (not recorded which). These receptor sequences come from a woman in her forties or fifties who had been exposed to COVID-19.

CDR3 protein: CASISKGRAYTF. The CDR3 nucleotides are TGTGCCAGTATCTCAAAAGGGCGGGCCTACACCTTC. The rearrangement uses TRBV19 and TRBJ1-2; no clear D. Trimming took off 7 bases at V and 10 bases at J, with 16 bases between the two ends. Germline CDR1 LNHDA, CDR2 SQIVND (reference sequence). This CDR3 region has 12 residues.

The chain couples TRBV9 to TRBJ2-5; 8 bases agree with TRBD2. Unmatched junction bases numbered 6, after V lost 0 bases and J lost 5 bases. Germline V CDR1 and CDR2: SGDLS, YYNGEE. The CDR3 contains 15 residues. CDR3 nucleotide sequence: TGTGCCAGCAGCGTAGCTCCGGGGGGGCTTGAGACCCAGTACTTC. This sequence encodes CASSVAPGGLETQYF.

This chain uses TRBV18 with TRBJ1-2; D might be TRBD1 (6 bases). CDR1 is KGHSH and CDR2 is LQKENI in the germline V gene. Trimming stripped 3 bases from V and 2 bases from J, with 13 bases between. This CDR3 is built from 15 residues. The CDR3 is CASSPIQTGNYGYTF. The CDR3 DNA is TGTGCCAGCTCACCTATCCAAACAGGGAACTATGGCTACACCTTC.